Below, 10 T cell receptor beta chains from the same sample are listed, as sequenced in a study of post-analysis software for immune sequencing data. General observations from the study: Controls had lower frequencies than patients of 4 or 5 TRBV segments, which included TRBV5-6, TRBV5-1 and TRBV20-1.

Built from TCR beta cDNA, the libraries had unique molecular identifiers in them. MiXCR was run by TCRdb on the PCR reads, yielding one entry per CDR3 protein. The sample contains about 540,000 distinct CDR3 sequences, less than 40% of which appear only once. The antigens these receptors bind are not known. Sequencing was performed on blood. The receptors were sampled from a girl aged 2-17 years with multiple sclerosis.

This clonotype has more than one count but fewer than ten. The rearrangement links TRBV5-1 to TRBJ2-3; 10 nucleotides match TRBD2. Germline values: CDR1 SGHRS, CDR2 YFSETQ. CDR3 length equals 15 residues. The V and J ends lost 3 bases and 3 bases, in that order; junction bases with no gene match: 4. CDR3 in DNA: TGCGCCAGCAGCTCTATTAGCGGGGGGACAGATACGCAGTATTTT. Protein product: CASSSISGGTDTQYF. Variable domain in full (rest from reference TRBV5-1 and TRBJ2-3): KAGVTQTPRYLIKTRGQQVTLSCSPISGHRSVSWYQQTPGQGLQFLFEYFSETQRNKGNFPGRFSGRQFSNSRSEMNVSTLELGDSALYLCASSSISGGTDTQYFGPGTRLTVL.

The rearrangement links TRBV15 to TRBJ2-2; D not certain. CDR3 length equals 13 residues. CDR1 is LNHNV and CDR2 is YYDKDF in the germline V gene (reference sequence). The V end lost 4 bases, the J end lost 4 bases, and 7 bases lay between the germline ends. CDR3 sequence: CATSMGITGELFF. The CDR3 DNA is TGTGCCACCAGCATGGGTATCACCGGGGAGCTGTTTTTT.

In this sample, this clonotype turned up many times. The genes are TRBV4-2 and TRBJ2-5; the D gene is possibly TRBD2 (5 bases). Per the germline V gene, CDR1 is LGHNA and CDR2 is YNFKEQ. This CDR3 has 14 amino acids. Deletions cut 0 bases from V and 5 bases from J, with 10 bases between. The CDR3 DNA sequence: TGTGCCAGCAGCCAAGACCGGGGTAGGGAGACCCAGTACTTC. As protein: CASSQDRGRETQYF.

This clonotype was seen a handful of times. The rearrangement joins TRBV10-2 to TRBJ2-1; no reliable D call. The V gene's germline CDR1 is WSHSY and CDR2 SAAADI. The CDR3 runs 17 residues. Trimming pared 2 bases from V and 1 base from J, leaving 15 bases between. The CDR3 coding sequence is TGCGCCAGCAGTGAGGCTAGACGGTGGCTTTCCTACAATGAGCAGTTCTTC. As protein: CASSEARRWLSYNEQFF.

This clonotype was observed a handful of times. The chain uses TRBV20-1 and TRBJ2-1; no clear D. Trimming stripped 6 bases from V and 6 bases from J, with 12 bases between. Germline lookup yields CDR1 DFQATT and CDR2 SNEGSKA (reference sequence). The CDR3 covers 12 residues. CDR3 region: CSAPRRFNEQFF. CDR3 coding DNA: TGCAGTGCCCCCAGGCGTTTCAATGAGCAGTTCTTC.

This clonotype was recorded a few times. The gene calls are TRBV7-6 and TRBJ2-3, with D perhaps matching TRBD1 or TRBD2 (5 bases each). The CDR3 has 14 amino acids. Trimming pared 1 base from V and 10 bases from J, leaving 15 bases between. The germline gives CDR1 SGHVS, CDR2 FNYEAQ. CDR3 DNA: TGTGCCAGCAGCTTAGTGGGGGAGTCCCAAGCGCAGTATTTT. Translated: CASSLVGESQAQYF.

This clonotype showed up just a few times. The V and J genes are TRBV20-1 and TRBJ2-7; a weak D match, TRBD1 (6 bases). The CDR3 is 13 residues long. CDR1 is DFQATT and CDR2 is SNEGSKA in the germline V gene (reference sequence). V was pared by 1 base and J by 6 bases, with 13 bases between. CDR3 sequence: CSARVPGESEQYF. The CDR3 coding sequence is TGCAGTGCTAGAGTGCCAGGGGAAAGCGAGCAGTACTTC.

In this sample, this clonotype turned up a few times. The chain uses TRBV6-1 and TRBJ2-1; D might be TRBD1 or TRBD2, each matching 5 bases. The V gene's germline CDR1 is MNHNS and CDR2 SASEGT. Trimming removed 7 bases from V and 3 bases from J, with 16 bases in between. This CDR3 is built from 15 residues. The CDR3 DNA is TGTGCCAGCACAACCCAGGGAGACGGCTACAATGAGCAGTTCTTC. Translating it yields CASTTQGDGYNEQFF.

The J gene is TRBJ2-7, the V gene TRBV4-2; D is possibly TRBD1 (6 bases). Germline loops: CDR1 LGHNA, CDR2 YNFKEQ. Trimming stripped 3 bases from V and 2 bases from J, with 11 bases between. The CDR3 covers 14 residues. For the CDR3, the DNA is TGTGCCAGCAGCCAGGGGGCTTTCCCCTACGAGCAGTACTTC. It yields the protein CASSQGAFPYEQYF.

This clonotype appeared a few times. The rearrangement links TRBV5-1 to TRBJ2-1; TRBD2 aligns across 8 bases. This CDR3 has 18 residues. The germline V gene has CDR1 SGHRS and CDR2 YFSETQ. V gave up 2 bases and J gave up 5 bases; unmatched junction bases: 15. CDR3 in amino acids: CASSFTVGGDGPHNEQFF. Here the CDR3 DNA reads TGCGCCAGCAGCTTCACGGTCGGGGGGGACGGGCCCCACAATGAGCAGTTCTTC.